Many counts were recorded for the clone carrying this T cell receptor (beta chain). Antigen unknown. The data derive from a study of T cell repertoires in cytomegalovirus infection. Turning to the study itself: Evidence of both CMV infection and a matching HLA type came from public TCR beta signatures.

Each CDR3 protein gets one entry after TCRdb re-called the reads with MiXCR. The data show hundreds of thousands of distinct CDR3 sequences, 20% to 30% seen once. Study-wide findings and caveats: What dominated the ex vivo response were HLA-C-restricted CMV-specific TCR beta clonotypes. Public TCR beta family frequency separated CMV-and-HLA carriers, including in an independent cohort.

The junction had 14 bases not matched to a gene; V was cut back by 0 bases and J by 9 bases. CDR3 length equals 16 residues. Germline lookup yields CDR1 SQVTM and CDR2 ANQGSEA. The chain links TRBV29-1 to TRBJ2-1; 7 nucleotides line up with TRBD2. Sequenced: CD8+ T cells from PBMCs. The sequence derives from a human donor in good health (CMV status not recorded). Some clones in this sample may be carry-over from other donors' samples. Here the CDR3 DNA reads TGCAGCGTTGAAGATCCCGGCAGGGCTAGCGGCGGTGAGCAGTTCTTC. This sequence encodes CSVEDPGRASGGEQFF.